This T cell receptor (beta chain) was captured by sequencing in a study of Ad26.COV2.S vaccination and SARS-CoV-2 variants. About the research overall: Vaccine-arm donor from the placebo-controlled COV1001 Ad26.COV2.S trial.

Worth noting for this clone: The antigen remains unidentified.

Sequencing was performed with immunoSEQ multiplex PCR; in TCRdb, only in-frame clones are kept and a portion is missing. The sample yields 300,000 to 350,000 clones, roughly 88% seen once. The junction had 11 bases not matched to a gene; V was cut back by 7 bases and J by 9 bases. Germline V gene sequence: CDR1 LGHNA, CDR2 YSLEER. The CDR3 consists of 15 residues. Study-level findings and limits: Estimates derived from TCR breadth and depth analyses may have underestimated total T cell responses.

Treatment described: around 19 received Ad26.COV2.S at low or high dose, single or two shots; roughly 5 received placebo; per-sample allocation not given. The samples were gathered on day 63 after the first injection of vaccine or placebo. The chain carries TRBV4-3 and TRBJ2-2, with 10 bases identical to TRBD1. This sequence was found in a person aged 18-60 years who received the Ad26.COV2.S COVID-19 vaccine or a placebo. The specimen was peripheral blood, collected in a trial of Ad26.COV2.S vaccine versus placebo. The CDR3 sequence is CASNRDRGVVRELFF. The CDR3 DNA is TGCGCCAGCAACCGGGACAGGGGAGTGGTACGGGAGCTGTTTTTT.